A selection of T cell receptor beta chains follows, all from one sample in a study of shared clonotypes between healthy human individuals. Assay: immunoSEQ multiplex PCR; the TCRdb copy retains only in-frame clones and omits some. The repertoire holds over 2,000,000 clones, 80% to 95% seen once, with less than 2% in the top ten. The source material was naive CD8+ T cells from PBMCs. The receptors stem from a man between 18 and 35 years old in good health. Some clones in this sample may be carry-over from other donors' samples. Both conserved end residues are part of each CDR3. D genes are given only for firm matches. Size values are once, few and many counts, or a class for expanded clones, and some rows have none.

CDR3 length	V gene	J gene	D gene	clone size	CDR3 DNA	CDR3 protein
14	TRBV28	TRBJ1-1	-	-	TGTGCCAGCAGTTTGGAGGGTTTGAACACTGAAGCTTTCTTT	CASSLEGLNTEAFF
15	TRBV9	TRBJ2-7	-	-	TGTGCCAGCAGCGTAGCTGGGTCCAACCTGGGGGAGCAGTACTTC	CASSVAGSNLGEQYF
14	TRBV7-9	TRBJ2-2	-	once	TGTGCCAGCAGCTTCGGAGGGGGCCCCGGGGAGCTGTTTTTT	CASSFGGGPGELFF
18	TRBV7-9	TRBJ2-3	TRBD2	-	TGTGCCAGCAGCTTTTTCGGATTTATAGCGGGAGCTGTGGATACGCAGTATTTT	CASSFFGFIAGAVDTQYF
14	TRBV12-5	TRBJ2-1	TRBD1	once	TGTGCTAGTGGTACAGGGGGAACCTACAATGAGCAGTTCTTC	CASGTGGTYNEQFF
17	TRBV19	TRBJ2-1	TRBD2	-	TGTGCCAGTAGTATGGCCTCCTGGGCGGGAGTGGTCAATGAGCAGTTCTTC	CASSMASWAGVVNEQFF
17	TRBV5-8	TRBJ2-1	TRBD2	-	TGTGCCAGCAGCTCCCCCCGTGCGGGAGCGCTATACAATGAGCAGTTCTTC	CASSSPRAGALYNEQFF
14	TRBV9	TRBJ1-5	-	once	TGTGCCAGCAGCGCCCCCGGGAAGGATCAGCCCCAGCATTTT	CASSAPGKDQPQHF
17	TRBV5-1	TRBJ2-6	TRBD1	-	TGCGCCAGCAGCTTAGACAGGGGCCCCTCTGGGGCCAACGTCCTGACTTTC	CASSLDRGPSGANVLTF
14	TRBV29-1	TRBJ1-1	-	few	TGCAGCGCCAGGGAGCTCCTTCAGAACACTGAAGCTTTCTTT	CSARELLQNTEAFF
14	TRBV19	TRBJ2-5	TRBD2	-	TGTGCCAGTACGGCGGGAGGGCCCCAAGAGACCCAGTACTTC	CASTAGGPQETQYF
14	TRBV2	TRBJ2-5	TRBD2	-	TGTGCCAGCAGTCCCGGGACTAGCGGAGAGACCCAGTACTTC	CASSPGTSGETQYF
13	TRBV27	TRBJ2-5	-	-	TGTGCCAGCAGTTTCAACCTAGGAGAGACCCAGTACTTC	CASSFNLGETQYF
15	TRBV7-8	TRBJ2-7	-	once	TGTGCCAGCAGCTCGAGGACGGCGCAGGTCTCCGAGCAGTACTTC	CASSSRTAQVSEQYF
17	TRBV14	TRBJ2-3	-	-	TGTGCCAGCAGCCTCTGGGATGGGACGCCAAGCACAGATACGCAGTATTTT	CASSLWDGTPSTDTQYF
16	TRBV6-1	TRBJ2-6	-	-	TGTGCCAGCAGTGAATACCTGAGCTCTGGGGCCAACGTCCTGACTTTC	CASSEYLSSGANVLTF
12	TRBV5-1	TRBJ1-2	TRBD1	-	TGCGCCAGCTCAGACAGGGGGGAAGGCTACACCTTC	CASSDRGEGYTF
17	TRBV28	TRBJ1-4	-	once	TGTGCCAGCAGGCTCCGGGCCCCAACGCTTATGAATGAAAAACTGTTTTTT	CASRLRAPTLMNEKLFF
14	TRBV7-8	TRBJ1-1	-	-	TGTGCCAGCAGCAGCCCCTCGGGCGGGACTGAAGCTTTCTTT	CASSSPSGGTEAFF
10	TRBV28	TRBJ1-2	-	-	TGTGCCAGCTTCCTGGGCGGCTACACCTTC	CASFLGGYTF
17	TRBV11-2	TRBJ2-3	TRBD2	-	TGTGCCAGCAGCGGAGACTGGACTAGCGGATACACAGATACGCAGTATTTT	CASSGDWTSGYTDTQYF
15	TRBV7-9	TRBJ2-7	-	-	TGTGCCAGCAGCTTAGGTTGGTCAGCCACATACGAGCAGTACTTC	CASSLGWSATYEQYF
16	TRBV4-2	TRBJ2-7	-	-	TGTGCCAGCAGCCAAGGAGCTTGGGACGTATCCTACGAGCAGTACTTC	CASSQGAWDVSYEQYF
12	TRBV7-2	TRBJ2-1	-	-	TGTGCCAGCAGCTTAGCGGGAGGTGAGCAGTTCTTC	CASSLAGGEQFF
13	TRBV4-1	TRBJ2-5	-	-	TGCGCCAGCAGCCAAGAACTAGGAGAGACCCAGTACTTC	CASSQELGETQYF
13	TRBV29-1	TRBJ1-2	-	-	TGCAGCGTTGACAGGGCCACTAACTATGGCTACACCTTC	CSVDRATNYGYTF
15	TRBV28	TRBJ2-7	-	-	TGTGCCAGCAGTTTCCCCGGGAGCGGACCACGCGAGCAGTACTTC	CASSFPGSGPREQYF
14	TRBV28	TRBJ2-7	TRBD1	-	TGTGCCAGCAGTAGGCGGGGGACAGGGGGCGAGCAGTACTTC	CASSRRGTGGEQYF
19	TRBV6-4	TRBJ1-5	-	-	TGTGCCCGAATTGAGCAGTATTATTTTGGGGTAAATAGCAATCAGCCCCAGCATTTT	CARIEQYYFGVNSNQPQHF
15	TRBV10-1	TRBJ1-3	-	-	TGCGCCAGCAAAGGTGCGGGGGGCGAGGGAAACACCATATATTTT	CASKGAGGEGNTIYF
17	TRBV5-1	TRBJ2-1	TRBD2	-	TGCGCCAGCAGCACTAGCGGACTAGCGGACTCCTACAATGAGCAGTTCTTC	CASSTSGLADSYNEQFF
16	TRBV27	TRBJ2-7	TRBD1	-	TGTGCCAGCAGCAAGGGACCGGGACAGGGGATCTACGAGCAGTACTTC	CASSKGPGQGIYEQYF
13	TRBV27	TRBJ2-7	-	-	TGTGCCAGCAGTCAAGATTCACCCACAGAGCAGTACTTC	CASSQDSPTEQYF
15	TRBV27	TRBJ2-1	TRBD1	-	TGTGCCAGCAGTCCCATGGGACAGGCTCTCAATGAGCAGTTCTTC	CASSPMGQALNEQFF
19	TRBV19	TRBJ1-5	-	-	TGTGCCAGTAGGGGTCTCCGGGACACCCTTGGTTATGGCAATCAGCCCCAGCATTTT	CASRGLRDTLGYGNQPQHF
14	TRBV27	TRBJ1-1	-	-	TGTGCCAGCAGTTTCGGAGGGGCGTACACTGAAGCTTTCTTT	CASSFGGAYTEAFF
14	TRBV7-8	TRBJ1-1	-	-	TGTGCCAGCAGCTTAGCGCGGGGGACCACTGAAGCTTTCTTT	CASSLARGTTEAFF
17	TRBV27	TRBJ1-3	TRBD1	-	TGTGCCAGCAGATTCCCAGACAGGGCCCGGTCTGGAAACACCATATATTTT	CASRFPDRARSGNTIYF
14	TRBV7-9	TRBJ2-1	-	-	TGTGCCAGCAGCTTCCTAGCGAGTAACAATGAGCAGTTCTTC	CASSFLASNNEQFF
16	TRBV9	TRBJ2-7	TRBD2	-	TGTGCCAGCAGCGTAGGGGCTAGCGGGACCGATTACGAGCAGTACTTC	CASSVGASGTDYEQYF
16	TRBV7-9	TRBJ2-7	TRBD2	once	TGTGCCAGCAGCATGGGGACTAGCGGATCTTTTGGCGAGCAGTACTTC	CASSMGTSGSFGEQYF
15	TRBV27	TRBJ2-7	TRBD1	-	TGTGCCAGCAGTAAGACAGGGGGCGCGGGCTACGAGCAGTACTTC	CASSKTGGAGYEQYF
17	TRBV29-1	TRBJ2-7	TRBD2	-	TGCAGCGTTGAAGATCTTTCTCGGGGCGGGAGCTCCTACGAGCAGTACTTC	CSVEDLSRGGSSYEQYF
17	TRBV9	TRBJ2-1	TRBD2	-	TGTGCCAGCAGCGGCACTAGCGGGGGGAGCTCCTACAATGAGCAGTTCTTC	CASSGTSGGSSYNEQFF
13	TRBV4-1	TRBJ2-7	-	-	TGCGCCAGCAGCCCCACGGTCTGGTACGAGCAGTACTTC	CASSPTVWYEQYF
15	TRBV27	TRBJ2-7	TRBD1	-	TGTGCCAGCGGTCCCGGGACAGGGGTTTTAAACGAGCAGTACTTC	CASGPGTGVLNEQYF
16	TRBV27	TRBJ2-3	TRBD2	-	TGTGCCAGCAGCTTGGGACTAGCGGAAAGCACAGATACGCAGTATTTT	CASSLGLAESTDTQYF
13	TRBV4-1	TRBJ2-7	-	-	TGCGCCAGCAGCCAACACCCCTCCGGGGAGCAGTACTTC	CASSQHPSGEQYF
15	TRBV6-1	TRBJ2-1	TRBD2	-	TGTGCCAGCACTCGAAGCGGGAGCTCCTACAATGAGCAGTTCTTC	CASTRSGSSYNEQFF
15	TRBV6-5	TRBJ2-7	-	-	TGTGCCAGCAGTAAAAGCAGGGGTGGTTCCTACGAGCAGTACTTC	CASSKSRGGSYEQYF
13	TRBV9	TRBJ2-7	-	-	TGTGCCAGCAGCCCCCCCCTTTACGACGAGCAGTACTTC	CASSPPLYDEQYF